This T cell receptor beta chain appears in the sequencing data of a study of T cells in pancreatic ductal adenocarcinoma. Overall study results and limits: Enrichment of CD45RO+ effector over naive T cells in tumors may bias clonality.

Selected pancreatic ductal adenocarcinoma patients had undergone surgery without neoadjuvant therapy. The V and J ends lost 1 base and 6 bases, in that order; junction bases with no gene match: 2. The germline CDR1 and CDR2 sequences are LGHNA and YNFKEQ. The CDR3 contains 15 residues. Note on this clone: Its matching antigen is unknown.

Sequencing was performed with immunoSEQ multiplex PCR; in TCRdb, only in-frame clones are kept and a portion is missing. The profile shows about 97,000 clones, about 95% of them singletons. The specimen sequenced was PBMCs. The chain carries TRBV4-2 and TRBJ2-1, with TRBD2 matching over 11 bases. This sequence originates from a human donor with pancreatic ductal adenocarcinoma. CDR3 residues: CASSQAGLAVNEQFF. Written as DNA, the CDR3 is TGTGCCAGCAGCCAAGCGGGACTAGCGGTCAATGAGCAGTTCTTC.